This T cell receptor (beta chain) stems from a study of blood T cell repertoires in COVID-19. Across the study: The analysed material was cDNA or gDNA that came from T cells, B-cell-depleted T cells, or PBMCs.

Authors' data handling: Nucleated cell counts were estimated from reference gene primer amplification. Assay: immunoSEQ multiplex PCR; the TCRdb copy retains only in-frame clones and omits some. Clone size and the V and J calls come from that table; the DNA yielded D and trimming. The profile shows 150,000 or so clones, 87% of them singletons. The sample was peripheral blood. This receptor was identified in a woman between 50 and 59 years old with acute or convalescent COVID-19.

CDR3 region: CASGLAAGQGSSYEQFF. For the CDR3, the DNA is TGTGCTAGTGGTTTGGCCGCGGGACAGGGTTCTTCCTATGAGCAGTTCTTC. This chain joins TRBV12-5 and TRBJ2-1; 9 nucleotides match TRBD1. CDR3 length: 17 amino acids. The V gene end was trimmed by 1 base and the J gene end by 8 bases; junction bases not matched to a gene: 12. CDR1 and CDR2 (germline): LGHNT, FRNRAP. The variable domain in full, completed from reference TRBV12-5 and TRBJ2-1, reads DARVTQTPRHKVTEMGQEVTMRCQPILGHNTVFWYRQTMMQGLELLAYFRNRAPLDDSGMPKDRFSAEMPDATLATLKIQPSEPRDSAVYFCASGLAAGQGSSYEQFFGPGTRLTVL.